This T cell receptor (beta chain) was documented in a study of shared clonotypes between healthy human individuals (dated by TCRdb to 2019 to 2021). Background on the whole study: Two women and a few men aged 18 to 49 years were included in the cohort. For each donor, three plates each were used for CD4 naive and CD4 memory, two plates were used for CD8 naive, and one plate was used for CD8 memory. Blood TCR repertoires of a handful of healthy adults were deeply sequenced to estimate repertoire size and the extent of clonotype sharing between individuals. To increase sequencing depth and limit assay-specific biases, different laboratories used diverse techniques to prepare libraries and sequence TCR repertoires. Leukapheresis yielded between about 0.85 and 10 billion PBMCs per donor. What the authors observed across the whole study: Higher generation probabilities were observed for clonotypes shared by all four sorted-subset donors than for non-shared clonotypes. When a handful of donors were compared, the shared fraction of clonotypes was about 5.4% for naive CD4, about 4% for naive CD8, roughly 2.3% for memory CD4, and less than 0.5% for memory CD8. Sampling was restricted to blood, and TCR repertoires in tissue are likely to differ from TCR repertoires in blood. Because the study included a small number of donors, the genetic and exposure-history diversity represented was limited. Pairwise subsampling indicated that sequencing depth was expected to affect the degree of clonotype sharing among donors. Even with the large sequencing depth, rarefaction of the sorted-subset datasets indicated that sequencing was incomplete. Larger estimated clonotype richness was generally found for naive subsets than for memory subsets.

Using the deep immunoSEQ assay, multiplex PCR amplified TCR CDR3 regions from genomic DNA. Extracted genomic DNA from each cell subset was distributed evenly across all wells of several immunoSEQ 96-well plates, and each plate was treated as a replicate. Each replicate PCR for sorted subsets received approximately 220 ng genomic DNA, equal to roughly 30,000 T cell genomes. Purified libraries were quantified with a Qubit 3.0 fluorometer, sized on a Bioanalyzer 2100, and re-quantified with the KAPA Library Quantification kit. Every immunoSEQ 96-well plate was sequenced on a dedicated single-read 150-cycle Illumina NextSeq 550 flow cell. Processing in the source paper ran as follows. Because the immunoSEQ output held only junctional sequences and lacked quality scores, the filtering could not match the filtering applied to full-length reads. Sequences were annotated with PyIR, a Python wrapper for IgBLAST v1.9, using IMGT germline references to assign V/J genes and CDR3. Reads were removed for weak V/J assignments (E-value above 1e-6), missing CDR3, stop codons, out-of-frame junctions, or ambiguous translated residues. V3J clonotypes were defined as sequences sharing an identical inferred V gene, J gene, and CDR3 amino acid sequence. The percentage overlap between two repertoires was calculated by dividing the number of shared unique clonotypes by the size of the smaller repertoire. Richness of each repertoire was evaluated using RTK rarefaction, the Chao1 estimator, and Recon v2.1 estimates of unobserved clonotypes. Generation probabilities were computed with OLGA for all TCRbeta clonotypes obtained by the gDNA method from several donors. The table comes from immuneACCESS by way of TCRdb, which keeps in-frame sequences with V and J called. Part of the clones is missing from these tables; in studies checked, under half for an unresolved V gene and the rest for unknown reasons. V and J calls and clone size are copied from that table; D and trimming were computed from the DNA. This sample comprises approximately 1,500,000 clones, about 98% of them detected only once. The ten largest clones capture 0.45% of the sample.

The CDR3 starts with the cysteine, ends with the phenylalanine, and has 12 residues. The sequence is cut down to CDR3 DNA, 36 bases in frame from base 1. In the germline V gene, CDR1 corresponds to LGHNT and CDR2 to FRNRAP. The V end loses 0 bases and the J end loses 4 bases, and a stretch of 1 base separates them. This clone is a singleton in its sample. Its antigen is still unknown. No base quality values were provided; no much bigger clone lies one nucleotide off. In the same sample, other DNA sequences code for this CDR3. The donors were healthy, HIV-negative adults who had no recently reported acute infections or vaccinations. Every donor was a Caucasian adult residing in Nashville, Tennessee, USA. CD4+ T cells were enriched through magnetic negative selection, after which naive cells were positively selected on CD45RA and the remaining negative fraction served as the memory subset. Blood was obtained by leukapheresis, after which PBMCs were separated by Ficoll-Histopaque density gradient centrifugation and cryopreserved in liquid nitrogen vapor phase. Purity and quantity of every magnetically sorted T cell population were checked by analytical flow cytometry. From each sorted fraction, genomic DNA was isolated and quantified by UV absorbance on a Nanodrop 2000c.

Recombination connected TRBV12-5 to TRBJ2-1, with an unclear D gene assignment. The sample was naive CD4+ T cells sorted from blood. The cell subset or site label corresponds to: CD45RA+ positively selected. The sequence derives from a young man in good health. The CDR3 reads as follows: CASGLVYNEQFF. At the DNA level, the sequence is TGTGCTAGTGGTTTGGTATACAATGAGCAGTTCTTC.